This is a list of T cell receptor beta chains from one sample in a study of cytomegalovirus exposure and HLA in healthy donors. TCRdb's copy holds only in-frame clones and misses some; the assay was immunoSEQ multiplex PCR. Of approximately 54,000 clones listed, 82% are singletons. Sequenced input: PBMCs. These TCRs come from a woman younger than 35 in good health and CMV-seronegative. CDR3s include the opening cysteine and the closing phenylalanine or tryptophan. The D gene is left open where the match is weak. Rows may omit the clone size; those that give it use once, few, many or a size class.

TGTGCCAGTAGTTCCACCGGGACAGCCTCTGGGGCCAACGTCCTGACTTTC,CASSSTGTASGANVLTF,-,TRBV19,TRBD1,TRBJ2-6
TGCGCCAGCAGCTTGCGTCAGGGGGCCCCGGACTCTGGGGCCAACGGCCTGACTTTC,CASSLRQGAPDSGANGLTF,-,TRBV5-1,TRBD1,TRBJ2-6
TGTGCCAGCAGCCAAGATGTGGCTAGCGGGATGGAAGATACGCAGTATTTT,CASSQDVASGMEDTQYF,once,TRBV4-2,TRBD2,TRBJ2-3
TGCGCCAGCAGCCCGGGACAGGGCAGCGCAGATACGCAGTATTTT,CASSPGQGSADTQYF,-,TRBV10-1,TRBD1,TRBJ2-3
TGTGCCAGCAGCGTAGGCACAGGGCGGTGGACTGAAGCTTTCTTT,CASSVGTGRWTEAFF,few,TRBV9,-,TRBJ1-1
TGTGCCAGCAGGCCAGGGTACGACACCGGGGAGCTGTTTTTT,CASRPGYDTGELFF,-,TRBV6-4,-,TRBJ2-2
TGTGCCAGTAGTATGTGGGGACAGGGGGCCGGCACAGATACGCAGTATTTT,CASSMWGQGAGTDTQYF,-,TRBV19,TRBD1,TRBJ2-3
TGTGCCAGCAGGTACTTCGGGGATGAGCAGTTCTTC,CASRYFGDEQFF,-,TRBV2,-,TRBJ2-1
TGTGCCAGCAGCCCGACGACTAGCGCCTACAATGAGCAGTTCTTC,CASSPTTSAYNEQFF,-,TRBV7-9,TRBD2,TRBJ2-1
TGCAGCGTTGATCCAGGGGGCGATGGCTATGGCTACACCTTC,CSVDPGGDGYGYTF,-,TRBV29-1,TRBD1,TRBJ1-2
TGTGCCAGCAGCTTACACTCATTGGGAGGCCAAAACATTCAGTACTTC,CASSLHSLGGQNIQYF,few,TRBV7-3,-,TRBJ2-4
TGTGCCAGCAGACCAACATCTGTGAACACTGAAGCTTTCTTT,CASRPTSVNTEAFF,-,TRBV6-1,-,TRBJ1-1
TGTGCCAGCAGTGAACGGGGGGCAGACGAAAAACTGTTTTTT,CASSERGADEKLFF,-,TRBV6-1,-,TRBJ1-4
TGTGCCAGCAGGACTCCAGGGGGCGCGAGTATGAAAAACTATGGCTACACCTTC,CASRTPGGASMKNYGYTF,-,TRBV28,TRBD1,TRBJ1-2
TGTGCCAGCAGCCCCGGACAGGGGGCGAGTTATGGCTACACCTTC,CASSPGQGASYGYTF,-,TRBV7-3,TRBD1,TRBJ1-2
TGTGCCAGCGGGGGGAGGGGGAGGATTGGTGAAAAACTGTTTTTT,CASGGRGRIGEKLFF,-,TRBV9,-,TRBJ1-4
TGTGCCAGCAGCTTGTTAGGGGCGGGAACTAGCCAAGAGACCCAGTACTTC,CASSLLGAGTSQETQYF,-,TRBV5-4,-,TRBJ2-5
TGCGCCAGCAGCCAAACTAGCGGGAATGAGCAGTTCTTC,CASSQTSGNEQFF,-,TRBV4-1,TRBD2,TRBJ2-1
TGTGCCAGCAGCTCCGGGACAGGGTTCTCTGAAGCTTTCTTT,CASSSGTGFSEAFF,-,TRBV5-8,TRBD1,TRBJ1-1
TGTGCCAGCAGCTCGGGACTCTACCAAGAGACCCAGTACTTC,CASSSGLYQETQYF,-,TRBV5-4,-,TRBJ2-5
TGTGCCAGCAGCGTAGACTCGAATGAGCAGTTCTTC,CASSVDSNEQFF,-,TRBV9,-,TRBJ2-1
TGTGCCAGCAGCTCCAGCTGGAGCTCCTACAATGAGCAGTTCTTC,CASSSSWSSYNEQFF,-,TRBV7-3,-,TRBJ2-1
TGTGCCAGCAGTTTATCCCGACAGACCGAGCAGTTCTTC,CASSLSRQTEQFF,-,TRBV27,-,TRBJ2-1
TGCGCCAGCAGCTTGGAAGGGGAAAACATTCAGTACTTC,CASSLEGENIQYF,-,TRBV5-1,-,TRBJ2-4
TGTGCCAGCAGAGGAGCTAACTATGGCTACACCTTC,CASRGANYGYTF,once,TRBV28,-,TRBJ1-2
TGTGCCAGCATCCCGAGGTCAGATACGCAGTATTTT,CASIPRSDTQYF,-,TRBV6-1,-,TRBJ2-3
TGCGCCAGCAGCCAACCAGCAGGGGGCCCGGGTGGCTACACCTTC,CASSQPAGGPGGYTF,-,TRBV4-1,TRBD1,TRBJ1-2
TGTGCCAGCAGTACAGGGGGCGGGGGTGAAAAACTGTTTTTT,CASSTGGGGEKLFF,-,TRBV7-8,TRBD1,TRBJ1-4
TGTGCCAGCAGCTACAATCCCCAGGGAACTCAAGAGACCCAGTACTTC,CASSYNPQGTQETQYF,-,TRBV7-6,-,TRBJ2-5
TGCGCCAGCAGGGAGACATCTAACTATGGCTACACCTTC,CASRETSNYGYTF,-,TRBV10-2,-,TRBJ1-2
TGTGCCAGCAATAGGGGGGATACGCAGTATTTT,CASNRGDTQYF,-,TRBV6-6,-,TRBJ2-3
TGTGCCAGCAGTTGGGGGACAGGGATGCGGACCGGGGAGCTGTTTTTT,CASSWGTGMRTGELFF,few,TRBV27,TRBD1,TRBJ2-2
TGTGCCAGCAGTTCACCAGGGGGCGCGGTTGCAGATACGCAGTATTTT,CASSSPGGAVADTQYF,-,TRBV28,TRBD1,TRBJ2-3
TGTGCCAGCAGCGTAGAAGGGGGAGAGGGCTACGAGCAGTACTTC,CASSVEGGEGYEQYF,medium-sized,TRBV9,-,TRBJ2-7
TGTGCCACCCTAGGCTCCTACGAGCAGTACTTC,CATLGSYEQYF,-,TRBV2,-,TRBJ2-7
TGTGCCAGCAGCTTAACACCTTACAATGAGCAGTTCTTC,CASSLTPYNEQFF,-,TRBV7-9,-,TRBJ2-1
TGCGCCAGCAGCCAAGCTTATGAAAAACTGTTTTTT,CASSQAYEKLFF,-,TRBV4-1,-,TRBJ1-4
TGTGCCATCAGTGAGCAGGCCCCATCCTACGAGCAGTACTTC,CAISEQAPSYEQYF,-,TRBV10-3,-,TRBJ2-7